Shown below are 30 T cell receptor beta chains from a single sample sequenced in a study of identifying expanded T cells in peripheral blood. The method was immunoSEQ multiplex PCR; TCRdb's version includes in-frame clones alone and lacks a portion of them. This sample yields 70,000 to 100,000 clones, of which more than 75% are seen a single time; under 20% belongs to the top ten. Sequencing was performed on blood. The origin of the receptors is a person aged 18 to 75 in good health.

This chain uses TRBV6-5 with TRBJ1-5; 8 bases match TRBD1. Germline CDR1 MNHEY, CDR2 SVGAGI. The CDR3 extends over 14 amino acids. V gave up 6 bases and J gave up 4 bases; unmatched junction bases: 5. The CDR3 protein is CASSMDRENQPQHF. CDR3 DNA sequence: TGTGCCAGCAGCATGGACAGGGAGAATCAGCCCCAGCATTTT.

The CDR3 coding sequence is TGTGCCAGCAGCAAAACTCAGGGTGAGGGTAACTATGGCTACACCTTC. Encoded protein: CASSKTQGEGNYGYTF. The gene calls are TRBV7-2 and TRBJ1-2; D possibly corresponds to TRBD1 (5 bases). CDR1 and CDR2 from the germline V gene are SGHTA and FQGNSA. There are 16 residues in the CDR3. V was shortened by 5 bases and J by 1 base, with 17 bases between the two germline ends.

The chain links TRBV28 to TRBJ1-5; 8 bases agree with TRBD1. Germline lookup yields CDR1 MDHEN and CDR2 SYDVKM. This CDR3 spans 15 amino acids. V lost 5 bases, J lost 3 bases, and 6 bases stayed unmatched. The CDR3 here is CASSMRQGHNQPQHF. The CDR3 DNA reads as TGTGCCAGCAGTATGAGACAGGGGCACAATCAGCCCCAGCATTTT.

V usage is TRBV7-2 and J usage is TRBJ2-1; TRBD2 agrees at 12 bases. The length of the CDR3 is 17 residues. The germline CDR1 and CDR2 sequences are SGHTA and FQGNSA. V shed 0 bases, J shed 8 bases, and the junction held 8 bases outside the gene matches. CDR3 DNA: TGTGCCAGCAGCTTAGCGCCTCCTAGCGGGGGGGCGGATGAGCAGTTCTTC. The encoded protein is CASSLAPPSGGADEQFF.

The chain combines TRBV7-2 with TRBJ2-3; TRBD2 agrees at 9 bases. The CDR3 runs 15 residues. V shed 0 bases, J shed 3 bases, and the junction held 1 base outside the gene matches. The germline gives CDR1 SGHTA, CDR2 FQGNSA. The CDR3 here is CASSLAAGGTDTQYF. Written as DNA, the CDR3 is TGTGCCAGCAGCTTAGCGGCGGGGGGGACAGATACGCAGTATTTT. Filled out from reference TRBV7-2 and TRBJ2-3, the complete variable domain reads GAGVSQSPSNKVTEKGKDVELRCDPISGHTALYWYRQSLGQGLEFLIYFQGNSAPDKSGLPSDRFSAERTGGSVSTLTIQRTQQEDSAVYLCASSLAAGGTDTQYFGPGTRLTVL.

The chain recombines TRBV14 with TRBJ2-1; no definite D call. Germline lookup yields CDR1 SGHDN and CDR2 FVKESK. With 5 bases removed from V and 2 bases from J, the gap between germline ends came to 16 bases. The CDR3 length is 16 residues. The CDR3: CASSKTWGSAYNEQFF. The CDR3 region has the DNA TGTGCCAGCAGCAAAACGTGGGGTAGTGCCTACAATGAGCAGTTCTTC.

This clone was found once. The chain couples TRBV28 to TRBJ1-1; D gene unclear. Per germline, CDR1 MDHEN and CDR2 SYDVKM. The CDR3 totals 10 residues. CDR3 nucleotides: TGTGCATCGGGCGATACTGAAGCTTTCTTT. Protein sequence: CASGDTEAFF.

In this sample, this clone turned up once. The rearrangement uses TRBV19 and TRBJ1-2, with a weak D call TRBD1 (6 bases). Germline V gives CDR1 LNHDA, CDR2 SQIVND (reference sequence). V lost 5 bases to trimming and J lost 3 bases, with 10 bases between them. This CDR3 has 13 amino acids. CDR3 loop: CASSVTGYYGYTF. The CDR3 nucleotides read TGTGCCAGTAGTGTAACAGGGTACTATGGCTACACCTTC.

The V and J genes are TRBV10-3 and TRBJ1-1; tentative D call: TRBD1 (6 bases). The CDR3 spans 13 residues. Trimming stripped 5 bases from V and 7 bases from J, with 14 bases between. Germline CDR1 and CDR2: ENHRY and SYGVKD. The CDR3 is CAISLGGADEAFF. The CDR3 DNA reads TGTGCCATCAGTCTCGGGGGGGCAGATGAAGCTTTCTTT.

The chain combines TRBV13 with TRBJ2-5; 11 nucleotides agree with TRBD2. The CDR3 is 17 residues long. Germline V CDR1 and CDR2: PRHDT, FYEKMQ (reference sequence). The V and J ends lost 4 bases and 4 bases, in that order; junction bases with no gene match: 11. The CDR3 spells CASSWGPLAGGSETQYF. The CDR3 coding sequence is TGTGCCAGCAGCTGGGGCCCCCTAGCGGGGGGATCAGAGACCCAGTACTTC.

This chain joins TRBV4-3 and TRBJ2-7, with a tentative D call TRBD1 (7 bases). Germline V lookup: CDR1 LGHNA, CDR2 YSLEER. V gave up 0 bases and J gave up 6 bases, with 21 bases separating them. The length of the CDR3 is 17 residues. The CDR3 loop reads CASSQDWRQGGSLEQYF. The CDR3 coding sequence is TGCGCCAGCAGCCAAGATTGGAGACAGGGAGGATCCCTCGAGCAGTACTTC.

This clone was picked up a small number of times. The rearrangement uses TRBV11-3 and TRBJ2-1, with TRBD1 as a possible D gene (8 bases). Germline V lookup: CDR1 SGHNT, CDR2 YENEEA. V lost 6 bases and J lost 4, with 13 bases in between. This CDR3 contains 14 residues. CDR3 coding DNA: TGTGCCAGCAGTAACAGGGGGGGATACAATGAGCAGTTCTTC. This encodes CASSNRGGYNEQFF.

J is TRBJ1-5 and V is TRBV10-3, with D unresolved. V was trimmed by 4 bases and J by 5 bases, leaving 12 bases between them. The CDR3 is made up of 14 amino acids. Germline V gives CDR1 ENHRY, CDR2 SYGVKD. The CDR3 is CAISATIQDQPQHF. The DNA for the CDR3 is TGTGCCATCAGTGCAACTATCCAAGATCAGCCCCAGCATTTT.

V usage is TRBV10-2 and J usage is TRBJ2-5; 8 bases are a match to TRBD2. After removal of 5 bases from V and 5 bases from J, the junction contained 4 bases not matched to a gene. From germline, CDR1 is WSHSY and CDR2 SAAADI. The length of the CDR3 is 13 residues. This CDR3 is CASSRGGRETQYF. CDR3 bases: TGCGCCAGCAGTCGGGGGGGCCGCGAGACCCAGTACTTC.

This clone was counted once. This sequence joins TRBV27 and TRBJ1-1; D may be TRBD1 (5 bases). The CDR3 has 14 residues. Germline CDR1 and CDR2: MNHEY and SMNVEV (reference sequence). The V end lost 5 bases, the J end lost 3 bases, and 13 bases lay between the germline ends. CDR3 nucleotides: TGTGCCAGCAGTAGAAGTGGAGGGGACACTGAAGCTTTCTTT. Translation gives CASSRSGGDTEAFF.

This clone was seen a single time. The chain employs TRBV28 and TRBJ1-3, with a tentative D call TRBD1 (5 bases). V lost 3 bases and J lost 4, with 7 bases in between. Germline V lookup: CDR1 MDHEN, CDR2 SYDVKM. The CDR3 has 13 amino acids. Here the CDR3 reads CASSFPGGNTIYF. The CDR3 DNA reads as TGTGCCAGCAGTTTCCCAGGGGGAAACACCATATATTTT.

This chain uses TRBV5-4 with TRBJ1-2; D might be TRBD1 (5 bases). Germline lookup yields CDR1 SGHNT and CDR2 YYREEE (reference sequence). The CDR3 sequence is 16 residues long. V dropped 1 base and J dropped 3 bases, with 16 bases sitting between them. Here the CDR3 DNA reads TGTGCCAGCAGCTTGCCGGGGGGAAGTGGTGACTATGGCTACACCTTC. It encodes CASSLPGGSGDYGYTF.

J is TRBJ1-1 and V is TRBV4-1; weak D call: TRBD1 (5 bases). V was cut by 3 bases and J by 3 bases, with 20 bases left in between. Germline V gene data show CDR1 as MGHRA and CDR2 as YSYEKL. CDR3 size: 17 residues. Here the CDR3 DNA reads TGCGCCAGCAGCCACGAAAGTTCGTCAGGGTCGGACACTGAAGCTTTCTTT. Protein product: CASSHESSSGSDTEAFF.

V is TRBV4-1 and J is TRBJ1-5; D unclear. Germline loops: CDR1 MGHRA, CDR2 YSYEKL. The CDR3 has 13 amino acids. V lost 1 base and J lost 1, with 2 bases in between. CDR3 region: CASSQGSNQPQHF. The DNA of the CDR3 is TGCGCCAGCAGCCAAGGGAGCAATCAGCCCCAGCATTTT.

This sequence joins TRBV5-6 and TRBJ1-1; D is uncertain. The V gene's germline CDR1 is SGHDT and CDR2 YYEEEE. The CDR3 has 13 amino acids. V lost 0 bases and J 1 base, leaving 4 bases between the germline ends. The CDR3 region is CASSLEENTEAFF. In DNA, the CDR3 is TGTGCCAGCAGCTTGGAAGAGAACACTGAAGCTTTCTTT.

The chain combines TRBV5-1 with TRBJ2-4; no definite D call. CDR1 SGHRS and CDR2 YFSETQ come from the germline V gene. Between the trimmed V and J ends, which lost 0 bases and 7 bases, there was a span of 8 bases. The CDR3 loop spans 13 amino acids. The CDR3 sequence: CASSLDGLNIQYF. In nucleotides, the CDR3 is TGCGCCAGCAGCTTGGATGGTTTGAACATTCAGTACTTC.

The chain carries TRBV11-2 and TRBJ2-7; D call uncertain. The germline V gene encodes CDR1 SGHAT and CDR2 FQNNGV. Trimming took 4 bases from V and 4 from J, leaving 11 bases between them. This CDR3 is built from 13 residues. CDR3 nucleotides: TGTGCCAGCAGCTACGGCGCCAGTTACGAGCAGTACTTC. It codes for CASSYGASYEQYF.

This chain connects TRBV5-4 to TRBJ2-7; 7 bases align to TRBD2. V shed 4 bases and J 0 bases; nucleotides not matched to a gene: 4. This CDR3 is 14 amino acids long. The V gene's germline CDR1 is SGHNT and CDR2 YYREEE (reference sequence). DNA for the CDR3: TGTGCCAGCAGCGGAGGACTAGGCTCCTACGAGCAGTACTTC. Protein product: CASSGGLGSYEQYF. The full variable domain, with the rest looked up from reference TRBV5-4 and TRBJ2-7, is ETGVTQSPTHLIKTRGQQVTLRCSSQSGHNTVSWYQQALGQGPQFIFQYYREEENGRGNFPPRFSGLQFPNYSSELNVNALELDDSALYLCASSGGLGSYEQYFGPGTRLTVT.

This clone has just one count. This chain uses TRBV5-6 with TRBJ2-1, with D perhaps TRBD1 (6 bases). Trimming took off 2 bases at V and 5 bases at J, with 11 bases between the two ends. The CDR3 totals 14 residues. In germline, CDR1 is SGHDT, CDR2 YYEEEE. In DNA, the CDR3 is TGTGCCAGCAGCTTTCCGTCAGGGGACAATGAGCAGTTCTTC. This gives the protein CASSFPSGDNEQFF.

The V and J genes are TRBV15 and TRBJ2-1; 9 bases match TRBD1. In germline, CDR1 is LNHNV, CDR2 YYDKDF (reference sequence). The CDR3 consists of 14 residues. Trimming cost V 3 bases and J 8 bases; bases outside gene matches: 5. The CDR3 loop is CATSRTGGLDEQFF. DNA of the CDR3: TGTGCCACCAGCAGGACAGGGGGTTTGGATGAGCAGTTCTTC.

This sequence joins TRBV21-1 and TRBJ1-3. TRBV21-1 is classified as a pseudogene. This CDR3 is 15 amino acids long. This CDR3 reads CASSKEIYSGNTIYF. DNA of the CDR3: TGTGCCAGCAGCAAGGAGATTTACTCTGGAAACACCATATATTTT.

The chain couples TRBV11-2 to TRBJ1-1; D gene unclear. Between the trimmed V and J ends, which lost 5 bases and 2 bases, there was a span of 9 bases. The CDR3 spans 13 residues. The germline V gene has CDR1 SGHAT and CDR2 FQNNGV. The CDR3 region has the DNA TGTGCCAGCAGCGCGACACGTAACACTGAAGCTTTCTTT. Its translation: CASSATRNTEAFF.

The sample holds one count of this clone. The chain carries TRBV5-6 and TRBJ2-3; possibly TRBD2 for D (6 bases). V was pared by 1 base and J by 4 bases, with 10 bases between. The length of the CDR3 is 14 residues. Per germline, CDR1 SGHDT and CDR2 YYEEEE. The CDR3 coding sequence is TGTGCCAGCAGCTTGCCGGACTACCCAGATACGCAGTATTTT. Translating it yields CASSLPDYPDTQYF.

This clone was seen a single time. This chain connects TRBV10-3 to TRBJ2-5; 10 bases agree with TRBD1. CDR3 length equals 14 residues. Germline CDR1 ENHRY, CDR2 SYGVKD. With V trimmed by 6 bases and J by 5 bases, 6 bases remained unmatched. As DNA, the CDR3 is TGTGCCATCAGAGGGACAGGGGTCAGGGAGACCCAGTACTTC. It encodes CAIRGTGVRETQYF.

J is TRBJ1-2 and V is TRBV5-5; D is unclear. V lost 0 bases and J lost 2, with 11 bases in between. CDR1 and CDR2 from the germline V gene are SGHKS and YYEKEE (reference sequence). The CDR3 is made up of 15 amino acids. The CDR3 here is CASSLGLMGNYGYTF. CDR3 nucleotide sequence: TGTGCCAGCAGCTTGGGTCTTATGGGAAACTATGGCTACACCTTC.